The subject of this entry is one T cell receptor (beta chain). The record originates from a study of identical twins. Germline CDR1 SGHNT, CDR2 YENEEA. Trimming left V 5 bases short and J 1 base short, with 14 bases between. The CDR3 is made up of 15 amino acids. TCRdb analysed the 5' RACE reads with MiXCR anew, one entry per CDR3 protein. The table has about 920,000 distinct CDR3 sequences, approximately 13% seen once. The sample also formed part of further work on yellow fever vaccine responses in identical twins.

Sequenced sample: PBMCs. The rearrangement joins TRBV11-3 to TRBJ2-5; unclear D gene. The sequence was collected from a woman aged 18-29 years in good health. The CDR3 sequence: CASSQRRTPQETQYF. The CDR3 nucleotides are TGTGCCAGCAGCCAACGCCGGACGCCCCAAGAGACCCAGTACTTC. Full variable domain (outside the CDR3, taken from reference TRBV11-3 and TRBJ2-5): EAGVVQSPRYKIIEKKQPVAFWCNPISGHNTLYWYLQNLGQGPELLIRYENEEAVDDSQLPKDRFSAERLKGVDSTLKIQPAELGDSAVYLCASSQRRTPQETQYFGPGTRLLVL.